The text below deals with one T cell receptor (beta chain). The sample originates from a study of blood T cells in healthy people across ages. A second PCR, run for roughly 7 to 11 cycles, used a sample-barcoded 5' primer plus a J-beta primer mix. One entry per CDR3 protein results from TCRdb running MiXCR on the 5' RACE reads. The repertoire holds 800,000 to 950,000 distinct CDR3 sequences, 29% seen once, with 9.5% to 13% in the top ten. Trimming cost V 1 base and J 3 bases, with 26 bases left between them. This CDR3 has 20 residues. Per the germline V gene, CDR1 is LGHDT and CDR2 is YNNKEL (reference sequence). A further study also used this sample, focusing on T cells of mothers and their children.

J is TRBJ2-3 and V is TRBV3-1; D ambiguous. This sequence was found in a woman aged 40-49 years in good health. Sequences were obtained from blood. CDR3 sequence: CASSQVGGVEMSRSTDTQYF. The CDR3 DNA sequence: TGTGCCAGCAGCCAAGTCGGTGGGGTCGAGATGAGTAGAAGTACAGATACGCAGTATTTT.